This T cell receptor (beta chain) comes out of a study of T cell changes during pregnancy in multiple sclerosis (dated by TCRdb to between 2018 and 2021). About the full investigation: In women with multiple sclerosis, the researchers looked at how the T cell repertoire shifted as pregnancy progressed.

Concerning this clone: Its antigen is currently not known. Base qualities were left out, and no much larger clone turns up one base away.

Library preparation employed the immunoSEQ multiplex PCR assay. TCRdb obtained this table from immuneACCESS and retained in-frame rearrangements with V and J assigned. These tables miss some clones; where compared with another copy, unresolved V genes account for less than half of the shortfall, and the remainder is unexplained. The sample yields tens of thousands of clones; around 90% were counted once. In total, the top ten clones hold under 2% of the sample. The germline V gene sets CDR1 to KGHSY and CDR2 to FQNENV. V drops 4 bases and J drops 2 bases, leaving 8 bases in between. Measured from the cysteine to the phenylalanine, the CDR3 is 14 residues long. The retained sequence is limited to the CDR3, 42 bases, with the frame set at the first base.

The sequence was obtained from a female donor with multiple sclerosis, enrolled in a pregnancy study. Source: peripheral blood, taken in the first trimester of pregnancy. The chain employs TRBV16 and TRBJ2-2; confidence is insufficient to name the D gene. CDR3 protein: CASSRGRNTGELFF. The nucleotide sequence reads TGTGCCAGCAGCCGCGGCCGTAACACCGGGGAGCTGTTTTTT.